A single sample gave rise to the 15 T cell receptor beta chains below, sequenced in a study of cytomegalovirus exposure and HLA in healthy donors. The PCR ran on 60 Vbeta and 13 Jbeta primers. Produced via immunoSEQ multiplex PCR; TCRdb's table is partial and in-frame only. Of approximately 120,000 clones in the sample, 60% to 80% were seen once. The sample taken for sequencing was PBMCs. These receptors originate from a woman between 50 and 59 years old in good health and CMV-seronegative.

The chain employs TRBV27 and TRBJ2-7; 7 nucleotides match TRBD1. V was clipped by 4 bases and J by 2 bases; unmatched bases: 2. Germline values: CDR1 MNHEY, CDR2 SMNVEV (reference sequence). The CDR3 covers 13 residues. CDR3 sequence: CASSSRGPYEQYF. The CDR3 DNA reads as TGTGCCAGCAGTTCGAGGGGGCCCTACGAGCAGTACTTC.

CDR3 sequence reads: CASSVLEGADEQYF. Written as DNA, the CDR3 is TGTGCCAGCAGTGTGTTGGAGGGGGCGGACGAGCAGTACTTC. The rearrangement links TRBV6-5 to TRBJ2-7; perhaps TRBD1 as D (7 bases). The CDR3 runs 14 residues. Germline assignment: CDR1 MNHEY and CDR2 SVGAGI. V gave up 5 bases and J gave up 5 bases, with 16 bases separating them.

The chain joins TRBV30 to TRBJ2-7; the match to TRBD2 covers 12 bases. With 0 bases clipped from V and 2 bases from J, the junction kept 11 bases outside the gene matches. The CDR3 is made up of 18 amino acids. Germline CDR1 reads GTSNPN; CDR2 reads SVGIG (reference sequence). The CDR3 region is CAWSVTGGLAGPTYEQYF. The CDR3 bases are TGTGCCTGGAGTGTGACAGGGGGACTAGCGGGCCCGACCTACGAGCAGTACTTC.

The chain joins TRBV9 to TRBJ2-7; D possibly corresponds to TRBD2 (5 bases). The CDR3 is 14 amino acids. Trimming pared 0 bases from V and 4 bases from J, leaving 11 bases between. Germline-derived CDR1 and CDR2 are SGDLS and YYNGEE. The CDR3 DNA reads TGTGCCAGCAGCGTAGCAGTAGGACTTTACGAGCAGTACTTC. It codes for CASSVAVGLYEQYF.

This clone was seen once. V and J are TRBV28 and TRBJ1-6, with 8 bases lining up with TRBD1. Trimming cost V 2 bases and J 14 bases; bases outside gene matches: 5. Germline loops: CDR1 MDHEN, CDR2 SYDVKM. The CDR3 has 13 amino acids. The CDR3 DNA reads as TGTGCCAGCAGTTTACTAAGACAGGGGACCCTCCACTTT. Translation gives CASSLLRQGTLHF.

The chain recombines TRBV7-2 with TRBJ1-1, with unresolved D. Trimming cost V 1 base and J 1 base, with 10 bases left between them. The V gene's germline CDR1 is SGHTA and CDR2 FQGNSA. The CDR3 totals 15 residues. The CDR3: CASSLGVQTNTEAFF. As DNA, the CDR3 is TGTGCCAGCAGCTTAGGGGTACAGACGAACACTGAAGCTTTCTTT.

Comments on this clone: Its ends do not fully match the called genes, so a read error is possible. The identical CDR3 is also encoded by other nucleotide sequences in the sample. V is TRBV4-1 and J is TRBJ2-3, with 12 bases lining up with TRBD2. Per the germline V gene, CDR1 is MGHRA and CDR2 is YSYEKL. The CDR3 totals 15 residues. The CDR3 sequence is CASSQTSGSGDTQYF. The CDR3 DNA sequence: TGCGCCAGTAGCCAGACTAGCGGGAGTGGAGATACGCAGTATTTT.

The chain joins TRBV11-2 to TRBJ2-5; D is undetermined. Germline V CDR1 and CDR2: SGHAT, FQNNGV. Trimming left V 5 bases short and J 0 bases short, with 7 bases between. This CDR3 region has 13 residues. The CDR3 DNA reads TGTGCCAGCAGCGGGCAGTACCAAGAGACCCAGTACTTC. It specifies CASSGQYQETQYF.

There are a few counts of this clone. The V and J genes are TRBV2 and TRBJ2-1, with D perhaps TRBD2 (6 bases). Deletions cut 3 bases from V and 4 bases from J, with 10 bases between. The CDR3 is made up of 14 amino acids. The germline gives CDR1 SNHLY, CDR2 FYNNEI. CDR3: CASSDAGKYNEQFF. The CDR3 region has the DNA TGTGCCAGCAGTGACGCGGGGAAATACAATGAGCAGTTCTTC.

The chain employs TRBV19 and TRBJ2-1; tentatively, D is TRBD2 (6 bases). Trimming removed 4 bases from V and 8 bases from J, with 18 bases in between. CDR3 length: 15 amino acids. Germline V gene lookup returns CDR1 LNHDA and CDR2 SQIVND (reference sequence). CDR3 coding DNA: TGTGCCAGTAGTAGTCTGGGGGGAGTGACGGATGAGCAGTTCTTC. Residues: CASSSLGGVTDEQFF.

The chain is built from TRBV9 and TRBJ2-1; 9 bases agree with TRBD2. Losses at the gene ends were 0 bases for V and 1 base for J; bases not matched to a gene: 14. The CDR3 contains 20 residues. Germline lookup yields CDR1 SGDLS and CDR2 YYNGEE. CDR3 loop: CASSVAPLAGSQGSYNEQFF. The CDR3 DNA reads TGTGCCAGCAGCGTAGCCCCCCTAGCGGGGTCTCAGGGGTCCTACAATGAGCAGTTCTTC.

The chain employs TRBV15 and TRBJ2-5; D unresolved. CDR1 and CDR2 from the germline V gene are LNHNV and YYDKDF (reference sequence). V was pared by 2 bases and J by 5 bases, with 12 bases between. CDR3 size: 14 residues. CDR3 nucleotide sequence: TGTGCCACCAGCAGATTCTCCTTGAGTGAGACCCAGTACTTC. Amino acid sequence: CATSRFSLSETQYF.

The genes are TRBV11-3 and TRBJ2-7; 14 nucleotides align to TRBD2. This CDR3 contains 16 residues. The V and J ends lost 5 bases and 2 bases, in that order; junction bases with no gene match: 5. Germline CDR1 is SGHNT and CDR2 is YENEEA. Here the CDR3 reads CASSLGTSGGTYEQYF. The CDR3 region has the DNA TGTGCCAGCAGCCTAGGGACTAGCGGGGGAACCTACGAGCAGTACTTC.

The chain is built from TRBV7-2 and TRBJ2-1, with TRBD2 matching 11 bases. This CDR3 contains 16 residues. Germline V gene lookup returns CDR1 SGHTA and CDR2 FQGNSA. J was trimmed by 7 bases and V by 6 bases; bases with no gene match: 11. For the CDR3, the DNA is TGTGCCAGCAGTGCCACTAGCGGGAGCGGAAATAATGAGCAGTTCTTC. Protein: CASSATSGSGNNEQFF.

The DNA of the CDR3 is TGTGCCGCACGGGACAGCCTTAATGAAAAACTGTTTTTT. This translates into CAARDSLNEKLFF. The chain uses TRBV28 and TRBJ1-4, with 7 bases lining up with TRBD1. CDR3 size: 13 residues. V lost 11 bases to trimming and J lost 4 bases; unmatched junction nucleotides: 7. CDR1 MDHEN and CDR2 SYDVKM come from the germline V gene.